Presented here are 28 T cell receptor beta chains from one specimen sequenced in a study of T cell changes during pregnancy in multiple sclerosis. This table comes from immunoSEQ multiplex PCR, and its TCRdb copy is limited to in-frame clones, with some not included. The sample carries roughly 45,000 clones, approximately 95% recorded once. The input for sequencing was CD8+ T cells from peripheral blood mononuclear cells, taken in the first trimester of pregnancy. These receptors were obtained from a female donor with multiple sclerosis, enrolled in a pregnancy study.

The gene calls are TRBV4-1 and TRBJ2-2; 8 bases are a match to TRBD2. The germline V gene has CDR1 MGHRA and CDR2 YSYEKL. There are 16 residues in the CDR3. The V and J ends lost 4 bases and 6 bases, in that order; junction bases with no gene match: 10. The CDR3 loop is CASSPGGERIAGELFF. In nucleotides, the CDR3 is TGCGCCAGCAGCCCCGGGGGGGAAAGAATCGCCGGGGAGCTGTTTTTT.

V gene TRBV15 combines with J gene TRBJ2-3; tentative D call: TRBD2 (6 bases). The CDR3 sequence is 15 residues long. The V gene's germline CDR1 is LNHNV and CDR2 YYDKDF (reference sequence). Trimming pared 1 base from V and 1 base from J, leaving 9 bases between. The CDR3 sequence is CATSRVGSGTDTQYF. CDR3 in DNA: TGTGCCACCAGCAGAGTCGGGAGCGGCACAGATACGCAGTATTTT.

V gene TRBV29-1 combines with J gene TRBJ2-1; the D is unclear. With 4 bases removed from V and 6 bases from J, the gap between germline ends came to 7 bases. Germline loops: CDR1 SQVTM, CDR2 ANQGSEA. This CDR3 region has 11 residues. The CDR3 loop is CSVGTSNEQFF. CDR3 bases: TGCAGCGTTGGCACGAGCAATGAGCAGTTCTTC.

V is TRBV27 and J is TRBJ1-2; D unclear. Germline V gives CDR1 MNHEY, CDR2 SMNVEV (reference sequence). CDR3 length: 15 amino acids. V lost 2 bases to trimming and J lost 8 bases, with 18 bases between them. The CDR3 DNA follows: TGTGCCAGCAGTTTAGTACGGGAGAGGATACAAGGCTACACCTTC. Its translation: CASSLVRERIQGYTF.

The V call is TRBV5-5, the J call TRBJ1-3, with D hard to call. V lost 4 bases to trimming and J lost 0 bases, with 11 bases between them. CDR1 is SGHKS, CDR2 YYEKEE, per germline (reference sequence). CDR3 length: 15 amino acids. The CDR3 reads CASSRNLYSGNTIYF. DNA for the CDR3: TGTGCCAGCAGCCGAAACCTATACTCTGGAAACACCATATATTTT.

This clone turned up a few times. The chain links TRBV11-2 to TRBJ2-1; weak D call: TRBD1 (5 bases). The CDR3 consists of 13 residues. Trimming took 2 bases from V and 7 from J, leaving 9 bases between them. The V gene's germline CDR1 is SGHAT and CDR2 FQNNGV. The chain's CDR3 is CASSLWTLNEQFF. The CDR3 nucleotides are TGTGCCAGCAGCTTATGGACACTAAATGAGCAGTTCTTC.

The chain joins TRBV5-1 to TRBJ2-7; a weak D match, TRBD2 (5 bases). V was cut by 2 bases and J by 0 bases, with 18 bases left in between. The CDR3 has 17 amino acids. Germline V CDR1 and CDR2: SGHRS, YFSETQ. The CDR3 DNA follows: TGCGCCAGCAGCTTACCGACTTTCCGGGAAACCTCCTACGAGCAGTACTTC. This sequence encodes CASSLPTFRETSYEQYF.

The chain is built from TRBV10-2 and TRBJ2-1; unclear D gene. The V gene lost 10 bases and the J gene lost 9 bases, with 10 bases spanning the gap. Per the germline V gene, CDR1 is WSHSY and CDR2 is SAAADI. The CDR3 is 10 residues long. The CDR3 sequence: CATKSGEQFF. The CDR3 DNA reads TGCGCCACGAAGTCGGGTGAGCAGTTCTTC.

This rearrangement joins TRBV4-1 to TRBJ2-7, with D possibly being TRBD2 (5 bases). Trimming removed 0 bases from V and 5 bases from J, with 11 bases in between. This CDR3 contains 14 residues. Germline CDR1 and CDR2: MGHRA and YSYEKL. The CDR3 region is CASSQDPGSDEQYF. Here the CDR3 DNA reads TGCGCCAGCAGCCAAGATCCGGGGAGCGACGAGCAGTACTTC.

The chain combines TRBV30 with TRBJ1-1; 9 nucleotides line up with TRBD1. From germline, CDR1 is GTSNPN and CDR2 SVGIG (reference sequence). V dropped 5 bases and J dropped 6; count of bases not matched to a gene: 10. The CDR3 spans 14 residues. CDR3 nucleotides: TGTGCCTGGGACCCGGGGACAGGGCAGCCTGAAGCTTTCTTT. Translating gives CAWDPGTGQPEAFF.

V is TRBV27 and J is TRBJ2-7, with TRBD1 matching over 9 bases. Germline V lookup: CDR1 MNHEY, CDR2 SMNVEV (reference sequence). V dropped 4 bases and J dropped 1; count of bases not matched to a gene: 11. This CDR3 is 17 amino acids long. The CDR3: CASSSLRTGVTSYEQYF. CDR3 coding DNA: TGTGCCAGCAGTTCCCTCCGGACAGGGGTCACTTCCTACGAGCAGTACTTC.

The chain uses TRBV11-3 and TRBJ2-5; D gene uncertain. V was shortened by 0 bases and J by 2 bases, with 7 bases between the two germline ends. The CDR3 length is 14 residues. Per germline, CDR1 SGHNT and CDR2 YENEEA. The chain's CDR3 is CASSLDAAQETQYF. The CDR3 region has the DNA TGTGCCAGCAGCTTAGATGCGGCGCAAGAGACCCAGTACTTC.

This clone has just a few counts. The J gene is TRBJ2-7, the V gene TRBV2; the D gene is possibly TRBD2 (5 bases). The CDR3 has 10 amino acids. Germline V gene sequence: CDR1 SNHLY, CDR2 FYNNEI. V lost 4 bases and J 7 bases, leaving 5 bases between the germline ends. The CDR3 loop reads CASSGREQYF. The CDR3 DNA sequence: TGTGCCAGCAGTGGGAGGGAGCAGTACTTC. The full variable domain, rest sourced from reference TRBV2 and TRBJ2-7, is EPEVTQTPSHQVTQMGQEVILRCVPISNHLYFYWYRQILGQKVEFLVSFYNNEISEKSEIFDDQFSVERPDGSNFTLKIRSTKLEDSAMYFCASSGREQYFGPGTRLTVT.

The chain is built from TRBV7-9 and TRBJ2-7; 7 bases line up with TRBD2. The CDR3 is 13 amino acids. CDR1 SEHNR and CDR2 FQNEAQ come from the germline V gene (reference sequence). V gave up 5 bases and J gave up 2 bases; unmatched junction bases: 3. The CDR3 here is CASSPGGTYEQYF. CDR3 nucleotides: TGTGCCAGCAGCCCCGGGGGGACCTACGAGCAGTACTTC.

The chain employs TRBV12-5 and TRBJ2-1; 8 bases line up with TRBD1. Looked up from germline, CDR1 is LGHNT and CDR2 is FRNRAP. The CDR3 is 14 amino acids. Trimming removed 2 bases from V and 9 bases from J; junction bases left unmatched: 6. The CDR3 coding sequence is TGTGCTAGTGGTTTGCTGGACAGGGAACGTGAGCAGTTCTTC. It translates to CASGLLDREREQFF.

The chain carries TRBV9 and TRBJ2-7; possible D gene TRBD1, 5 bases. The germline V and J ends were trimmed by 7 bases and 0 bases, with 14 bases remaining between them. This CDR3 comprises 14 residues. The germline V gene has CDR1 SGDLS and CDR2 YYNGEE. In DNA, the CDR3 is TGTGCCAGCTCCCAGGGCGGCGCCTCCTACGAGCAGTACTTC. Its translation: CASSQGGASYEQYF.

The V call is TRBV5-1, the J call TRBJ1-1, with a weak D call TRBD1 (6 bases). The V end was cut by 3 bases, the J end by 2 bases, with 20 bases between. This CDR3 is 17 amino acids long. CDR1 is SGHRS, CDR2 YFSETQ, per germline. The CDR3 loop is CASSSLRGEGGNTEAFF. The CDR3 coding sequence is TGCGCCAGCAGCTCTCTTAGGGGGGAGGGGGGTAACACTGAAGCTTTCTTT. The variable domain in full, with the rest retrieved from reference TRBV5-1 and TRBJ1-1, is KAGVTQTPRYLIKTRGQQVTLSCSPISGHRSVSWYQQTPGQGLQFLFEYFSETQRNKGNFPGRFSGRQFSNSRSEMNVSTLELGDSALYLCASSSLRGEGGNTEAFFGQGTRLTVV.

The V gene is TRBV7-7, the J gene TRBJ2-1; 14 bases fit TRBD2. This CDR3 is 16 amino acids long. Trimming at V came to 5 bases and at J to 2 bases, leaving 2 bases not matched to a gene. The germline V gene has CDR1 SSHAT and CDR2 FNYEAQ (reference sequence). The chain's CDR3 is CASSQGLAGAYNEQFF. For the CDR3, the DNA is TGTGCCAGCAGCCAGGGACTAGCGGGGGCCTACAATGAGCAGTTCTTC.

V is TRBV4-1 and J is TRBJ2-7; 9 nucleotides line up with TRBD2. The length of the CDR3 is 15 residues. Germline CDR1 and CDR2: MGHRA and YSYEKL. The V segment lost 1 base and the J segment 2 bases; nucleotides outside the gene matches: 3. The chain's CDR3 is CASSQAPSGAYEQYF. The CDR3 DNA reads as TGCGCCAGCAGCCAAGCGCCTAGCGGGGCCTACGAGCAGTACTTC.

The chain is built from TRBV9 and TRBJ1-4; 8 bases are shared with TRBD1. The CDR3 is 14 amino acids. Germline V gives CDR1 SGDLS, CDR2 YYNGEE. V was clipped by 5 bases and J by 5 bases; unmatched bases: 5. The CDR3 region has the DNA TGTGCCAGCAGGGCGGACAGGGTCAATGAAAAACTGTTTTTT. Its protein is CASRADRVNEKLFF. Using reference TRBV9 and TRBJ1-4 for the parts outside the CDR3, the full variable domain is DSGVTQTPKHLITATGQRVTLRCSPRSGDLSVYWYQQSLDQGLQFLIQYYNGEERAKGNILERFSAQQFPDLHSELNLSSLELGDSALYFCASRADRVNEKLFFGSGTQLSVL.

The CDR3 loop reads CASVLRGYTEAFF. In DNA, the CDR3 is TGTGCCAGCGTTTTAAGGGGATACACTGAAGCTTTCTTT. The chain is built from TRBV5-6 and TRBJ1-1, with a weak D call TRBD1 (5 bases). V was pared by 7 bases and J by 3 bases, with 13 bases between. Germline CDR1 SGHDT, CDR2 YYEEEE. The CDR3 is 13 residues long.

The chain is built from TRBV21-1 and TRBJ1-1; the D call of TRBD1 is as the table states it, not checked on the DNA. TRBV21-1 is a recognized pseudogene. The CDR3 consists of 15 residues. CDR3 region: CASSTQTGGGTEAFF. The DNA for the CDR3 is TGTGCCAGCAGCACCCAGACAGGGGGAGGCACTGAAGCTTTCTTT.

J is TRBJ2-1 and V is TRBV9, with D unresolved. The CDR3 runs to 14 residues. CDR1 SGDLS and CDR2 YYNGEE come from the germline V gene. Trimming left V 1 base short and J 10 bases short, with 15 bases between. CDR3 DNA: TGTGCCAGCAGCGTATTTTCCGCGGCCGAAGAGCAGTTCTTC. As protein: CASSVFSAAEEQFF.

This chain joins TRBV5-1 and TRBJ1-1; D is perhaps TRBD1 (5 bases). The CDR3 totals 15 residues. V lost 0 bases, J lost 0 bases, and 9 bases lay in between. Germline CDR1 is SGHRS and CDR2 is YFSETQ. The CDR3 region has the DNA TGCGCCAGCAGCTTGGCCGACAGAATGAACACTGAAGCTTTCTTT. As protein: CASSLADRMNTEAFF.

This sequence joins TRBV6-1 and TRBJ2-7, with 7 nucleotides matching TRBD1. Trimming at V came to 0 bases and at J to 2 bases, leaving 4 bases not matched to a gene. Germline CDR1 reads MNHNS; CDR2 reads SASEGT. The CDR3 totals 15 residues. The CDR3 is CASSEALGTAYEQYF. In DNA form, the CDR3 reads TGTGCCAGCAGTGAAGCCCTCGGGACAGCCTACGAGCAGTACTTC.

This sequence joins TRBV4-2 and TRBJ1-2; TRBD1 is a possible D gene (6 bases). The CDR3 contains 13 residues. Trimming cost V 5 bases and J 8 bases, with 15 bases left between them. Looked up from germline, CDR1 is LGHNA and CDR2 is YNFKEQ. The CDR3 DNA reads as TGTGCCAGCAGCTCCGGGGGGCTCGAGGGCTACACCTTC. Translated, it gives CASSSGGLEGYTF.

The J gene is TRBJ2-6, the V gene TRBV7-9, with a tentative D call TRBD1 (6 bases). Trimming pared 6 bases from V and 0 bases from J, leaving 21 bases between. The CDR3 sequence is 19 residues long. Germline values: CDR1 SEHNR, CDR2 FQNEAQ (reference sequence). The CDR3, as DNA: TGTGCCAGCAGTTCTACCCGGACAGAGGGGGTCTCTGGGGCCAACGTCCTGACTTTC. This encodes CASSSTRTEGVSGANVLTF.

This clone was seen only once. The J gene is TRBJ2-4, the V gene TRBV28, with D unresolved. The CDR3 loop spans 11 amino acids. The germline gives CDR1 MDHEN, CDR2 SYDVKM. Trimming removed 6 bases from V and 5 bases from J, with 5 bases in between. The CDR3 DNA reads as TGTGCCAGCAGGGGCCAAAACATTCAGTACTTC. As protein: CASRGQNIQYF.